This T cell receptor (beta chain) stems from a study of OX40 agonist ivuxolimab in advanced cancers. Background on the study: Of the participants, 35% to 50% had some prior anti-PD-1, anti-PD-L1 or anti-CTLA-4 therapy, which was allowed. Study outcomes and limitations: Low normalized T-cell clonal expansion also characterized some of the nonresponders.

Of note for this clone: Its antigen is unknown.

Method: immunoSEQ multiplex PCR; TCRdb's copy keeps in-frame clones and lacks some. This sample has fewer than 80,000 clones, with 83% found just once. V lost 4 bases and J lost 6; bases outside the gene matches: 8. Germline V gene sequence: CDR1 SGHRS, CDR2 YFSETQ. The CDR3 loop spans 14 amino acids. The gene calls are TRBV5-1 and TRBJ2-3, with 7 positions matching TRBD1. Sequencing was performed on CD4+ or CD8+ T cells sorted from blood, taken in a trial of the OX40 agonist ivuxolimab. The sequence was collected from an adult with an advanced solid tumor such as melanoma, head and neck, liver or kidney cancer. The CDR3 is CASSLRAGGDTQYF. The DNA of the CDR3 is TGCGCCAGCAGCCTTAGAGCAGGGGGTGATACGCAGTATTTT.